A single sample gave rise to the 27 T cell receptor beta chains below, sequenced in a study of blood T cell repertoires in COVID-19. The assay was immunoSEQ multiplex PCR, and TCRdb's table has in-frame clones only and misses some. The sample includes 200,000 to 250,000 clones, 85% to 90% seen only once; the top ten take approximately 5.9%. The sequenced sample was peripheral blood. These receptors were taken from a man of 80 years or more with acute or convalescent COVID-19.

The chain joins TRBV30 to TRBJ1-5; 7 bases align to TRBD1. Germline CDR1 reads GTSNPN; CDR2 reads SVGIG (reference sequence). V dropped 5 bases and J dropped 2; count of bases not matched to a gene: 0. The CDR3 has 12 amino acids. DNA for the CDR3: TGTGCCTGGGGGACAGGCAATCAGCCCCAGCATTTT. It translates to CAWGTGNQPQHF. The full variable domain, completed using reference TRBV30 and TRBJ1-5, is SQTIHQWPATLVQPVGSPLSLECTVEGTSNPNLYWYRQAAGRGLQLLFYSVGIGQISSEVPQNLSASRPQDRQFILSSKKLLLSDSGFYLCAWGTGNQPQHFGDGTRLSIL.

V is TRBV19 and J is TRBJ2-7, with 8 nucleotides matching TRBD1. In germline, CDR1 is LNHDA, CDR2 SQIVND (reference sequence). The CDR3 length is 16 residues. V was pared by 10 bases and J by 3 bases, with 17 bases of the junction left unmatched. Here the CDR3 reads CATWTGLGRDDYEQYV. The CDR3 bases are TGTGCCACTTGGACAGGGTTGGGGAGAGATGACTACGAGCAGTACGTC.

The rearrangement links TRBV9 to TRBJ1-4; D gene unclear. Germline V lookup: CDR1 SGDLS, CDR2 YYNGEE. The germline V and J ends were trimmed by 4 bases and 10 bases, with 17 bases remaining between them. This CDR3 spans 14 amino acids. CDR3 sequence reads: CASSSFEGGGKLFF. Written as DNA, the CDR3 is TGTGCCAGCAGCTCATTCGAAGGAGGTGGAAAACTGTTTTTT.

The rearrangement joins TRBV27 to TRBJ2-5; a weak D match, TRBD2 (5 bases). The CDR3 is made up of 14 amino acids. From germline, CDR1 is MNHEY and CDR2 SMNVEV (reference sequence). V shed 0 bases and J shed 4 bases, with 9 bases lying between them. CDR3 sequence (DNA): TGTGCCAGCAGTTTATCGGTTCGGGGAGAGACCCAGTACTTC. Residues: CASSLSVRGETQYF.

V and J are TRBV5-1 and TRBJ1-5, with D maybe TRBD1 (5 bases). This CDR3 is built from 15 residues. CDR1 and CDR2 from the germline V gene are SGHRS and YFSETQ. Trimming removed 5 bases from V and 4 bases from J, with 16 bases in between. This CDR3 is CASRPQGAPNQPQHF. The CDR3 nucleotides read TGCGCCAGCAGACCCCAGGGTGCCCCTAATCAGCCCCAGCATTTT.

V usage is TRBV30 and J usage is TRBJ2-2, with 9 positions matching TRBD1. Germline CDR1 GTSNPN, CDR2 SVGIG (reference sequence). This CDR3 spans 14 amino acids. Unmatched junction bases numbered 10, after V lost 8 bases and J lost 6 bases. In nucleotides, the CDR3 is TGTGCCGCCGGACAGGGGAATATGGCCGGGGAGCTGTTTTTT. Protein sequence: CAAGQGNMAGELFF.

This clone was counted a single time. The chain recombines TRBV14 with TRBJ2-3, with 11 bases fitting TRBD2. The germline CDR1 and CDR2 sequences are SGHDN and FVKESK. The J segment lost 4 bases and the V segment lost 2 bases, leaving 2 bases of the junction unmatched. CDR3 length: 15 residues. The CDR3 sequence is CASSQTSGSADTQYF. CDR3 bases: TGTGCCAGCAGCCAAACTAGCGGGAGCGCAGATACGCAGTATTTT.

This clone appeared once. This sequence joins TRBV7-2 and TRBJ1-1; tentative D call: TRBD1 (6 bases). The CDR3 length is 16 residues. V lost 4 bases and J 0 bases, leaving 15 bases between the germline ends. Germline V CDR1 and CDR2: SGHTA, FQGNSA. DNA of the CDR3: TGTGCCAGCAGCTCTCCGGGACAATTCATGAACACTGAAGCTTTCTTT. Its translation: CASSSPGQFMNTEAFF.

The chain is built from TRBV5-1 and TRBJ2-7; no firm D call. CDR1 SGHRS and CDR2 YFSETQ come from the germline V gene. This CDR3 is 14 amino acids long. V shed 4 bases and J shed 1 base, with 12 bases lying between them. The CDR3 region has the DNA TGCGCCAGCAGCGTCACCCCCGCGTCCTACGAGCAGTACGTC. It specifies CASSVTPASYEQYV.

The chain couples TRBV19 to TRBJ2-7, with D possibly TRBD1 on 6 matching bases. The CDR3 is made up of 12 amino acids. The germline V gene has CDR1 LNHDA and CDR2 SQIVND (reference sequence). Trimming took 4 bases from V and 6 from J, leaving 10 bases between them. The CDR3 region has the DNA TGTGCCAGTAGTAACTACAGGGCCGAGCAGTACTTC. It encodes CASSNYRAEQYF.

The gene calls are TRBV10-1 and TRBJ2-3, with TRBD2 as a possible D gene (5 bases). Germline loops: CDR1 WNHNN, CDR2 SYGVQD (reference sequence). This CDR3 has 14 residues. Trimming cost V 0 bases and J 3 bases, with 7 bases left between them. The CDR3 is CASSESLATDTQYF. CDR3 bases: TGCGCCAGCAGTGAGTCGCTAGCTACAGATACGCAGTATTTT.

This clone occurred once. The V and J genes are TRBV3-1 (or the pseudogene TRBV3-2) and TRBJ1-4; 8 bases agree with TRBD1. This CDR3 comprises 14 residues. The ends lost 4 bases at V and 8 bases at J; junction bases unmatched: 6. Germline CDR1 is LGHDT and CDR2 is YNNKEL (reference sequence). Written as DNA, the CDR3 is TGTGCCAGCAGCCCGGACAGGGCCGAAGAAAAACTGTTTTTT. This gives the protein CASSPDRAEEKLFF.

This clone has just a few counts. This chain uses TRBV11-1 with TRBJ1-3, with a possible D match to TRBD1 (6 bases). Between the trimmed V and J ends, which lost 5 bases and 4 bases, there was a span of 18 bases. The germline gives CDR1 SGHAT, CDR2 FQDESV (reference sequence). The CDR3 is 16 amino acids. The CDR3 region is CASSNTGIKTGNTIYF. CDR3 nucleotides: TGTGCCAGCAGCAACACAGGGATAAAAACCGGAAACACCATATATTTT.

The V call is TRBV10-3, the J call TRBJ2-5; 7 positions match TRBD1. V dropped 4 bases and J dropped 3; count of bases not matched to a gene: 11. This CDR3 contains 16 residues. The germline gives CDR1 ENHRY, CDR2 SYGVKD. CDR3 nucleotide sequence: TGTGCCATCAGTGGCCCCTCCCAGGGGGATAAAGAGACCCAGTACTTC. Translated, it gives CAISGPSQGDKETQYF.

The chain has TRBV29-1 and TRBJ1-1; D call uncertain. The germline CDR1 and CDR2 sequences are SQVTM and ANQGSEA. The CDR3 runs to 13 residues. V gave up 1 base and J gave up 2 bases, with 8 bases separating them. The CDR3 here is CSVEATLNTEAFF. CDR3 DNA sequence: TGCAGCGTTGAAGCGACACTTAACACTGAAGCTTTCTTT.

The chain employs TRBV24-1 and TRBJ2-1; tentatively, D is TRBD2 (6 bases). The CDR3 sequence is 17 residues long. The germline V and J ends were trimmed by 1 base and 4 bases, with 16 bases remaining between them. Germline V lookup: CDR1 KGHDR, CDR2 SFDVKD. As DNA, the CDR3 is TGTGCCACCAGTGATTTCGGTGTAGATAGCGGATACAATGAGCAGTTCTTC. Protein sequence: CATSDFGVDSGYNEQFF.

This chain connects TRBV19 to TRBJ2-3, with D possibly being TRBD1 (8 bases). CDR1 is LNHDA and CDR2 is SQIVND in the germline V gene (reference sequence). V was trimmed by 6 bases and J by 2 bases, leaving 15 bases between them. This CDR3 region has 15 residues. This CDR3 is CASSHRGGATDTQYF. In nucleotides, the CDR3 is TGTGCCAGTAGCCACAGGGGGGGGGCCACAGATACGCAGTATTTT.

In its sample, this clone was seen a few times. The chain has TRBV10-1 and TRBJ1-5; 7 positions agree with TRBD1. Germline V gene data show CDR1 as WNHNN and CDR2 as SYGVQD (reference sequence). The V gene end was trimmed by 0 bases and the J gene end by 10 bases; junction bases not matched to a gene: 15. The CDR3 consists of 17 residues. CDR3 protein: CASSESTKLTGCSPQHF. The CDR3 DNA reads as TGCGCCAGCAGTGAGTCGACAAAGTTGACAGGGTGTAGTCCCCAGCATTTT.

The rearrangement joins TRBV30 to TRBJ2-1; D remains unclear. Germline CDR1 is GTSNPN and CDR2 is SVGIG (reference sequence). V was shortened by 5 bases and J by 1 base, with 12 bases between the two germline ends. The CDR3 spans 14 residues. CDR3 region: CAWEASFSYNEQFF. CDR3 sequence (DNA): TGTGCCTGGGAGGCAAGTTTTTCCTACAATGAGCAGTTCTTC.

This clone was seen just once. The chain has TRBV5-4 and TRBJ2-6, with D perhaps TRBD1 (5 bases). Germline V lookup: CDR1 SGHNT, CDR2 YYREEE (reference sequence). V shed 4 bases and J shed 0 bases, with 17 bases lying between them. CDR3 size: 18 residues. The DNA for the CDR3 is TGTGCCAGCAGCCCTGCTCCCGGAACAGGCTCTGGGGCCAACGTCCTGACTTTC. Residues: CASSPAPGTGSGANVLTF.

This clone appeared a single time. The DNA for the CDR3 is TGCGCCAGCAGCTTGGCCCCGTTCAGTCCTTCCTACGAGCAGTACTTC. Protein sequence: CASSLAPFSPSYEQYF. The chain carries TRBV5-1 and TRBJ2-7; D uncertain. Germline V gives CDR1 SGHRS, CDR2 YFSETQ. The length of the CDR3 is 16 residues. V lost 0 bases, J lost 1 base, and 14 bases lay in between. The full variable domain, completed using reference TRBV5-1 and TRBJ2-7, is KAGVTQTPRYLIKTRGQQVTLSCSPISGHRSVSWYQQTPGQGLQFLFEYFSETQRNKGNFPGRFSGRQFSNSRSEMNVSTLELGDSALYLCASSLAPFSPSYEQYFGPGTRLTVT.

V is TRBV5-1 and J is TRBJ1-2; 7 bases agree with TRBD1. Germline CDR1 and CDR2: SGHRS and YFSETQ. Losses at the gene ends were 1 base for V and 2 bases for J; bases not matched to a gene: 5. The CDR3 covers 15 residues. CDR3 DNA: TGCGCCAGCAGCTTGACAGGGGTAGGGAACTATGGCTACACCTTC. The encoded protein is CASSLTGVGNYGYTF.

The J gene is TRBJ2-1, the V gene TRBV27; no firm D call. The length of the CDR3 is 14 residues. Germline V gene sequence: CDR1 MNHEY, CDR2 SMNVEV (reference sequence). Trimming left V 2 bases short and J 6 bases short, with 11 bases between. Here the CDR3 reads CASSLALAFNEQFF. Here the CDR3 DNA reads TGTGCCAGCAGTTTAGCCTTAGCTTTCAATGAGCAGTTCTTC.

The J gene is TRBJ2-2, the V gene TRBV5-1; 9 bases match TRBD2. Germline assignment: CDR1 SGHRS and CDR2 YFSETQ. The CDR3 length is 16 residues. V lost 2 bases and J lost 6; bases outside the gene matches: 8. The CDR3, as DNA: TGCGCCAGCAGCTTAGGGCCAGCGGGAGGAGCCGGGGAGCTGTTTTTT. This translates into CASSLGPAGGAGELFF. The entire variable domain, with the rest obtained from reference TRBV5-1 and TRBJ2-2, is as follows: KAGVTQTPRYLIKTRGQQVTLSCSPISGHRSVSWYQQTPGQGLQFLFEYFSETQRNKGNFPGRFSGRQFSNSRSEMNVSTLELGDSALYLCASSLGPAGGAGELFFGEGSRLTVL.

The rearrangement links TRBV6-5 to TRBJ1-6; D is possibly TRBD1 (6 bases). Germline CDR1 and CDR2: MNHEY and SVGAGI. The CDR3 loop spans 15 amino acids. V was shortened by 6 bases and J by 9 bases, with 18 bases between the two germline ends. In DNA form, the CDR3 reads TGTGCCAGCAGGGTAGGGGAGGGGGTACTTTCACCCCTCCACTTT. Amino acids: CASRVGEGVLSPLHF.

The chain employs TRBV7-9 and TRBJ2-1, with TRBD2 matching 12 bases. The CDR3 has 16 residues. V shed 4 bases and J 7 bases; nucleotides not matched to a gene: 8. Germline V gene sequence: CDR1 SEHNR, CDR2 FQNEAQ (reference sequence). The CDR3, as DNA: TGTGCCAGCAGCTCCAGGACTAGCGGGAATTTGAATGAGCAGTTCTTC. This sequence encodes CASSSRTSGNLNEQFF. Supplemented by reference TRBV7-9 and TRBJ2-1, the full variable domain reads DTGVSQNPRHKITKRGQNVTFRCDPISEHNRLYWYRQTLGQGPEFLTYFQNEAQLEKSRLLSDRFSAERPKGSFSTLEIQRTEQGDSAMYLCASSSRTSGNLNEQFFGPGTRLTVL.

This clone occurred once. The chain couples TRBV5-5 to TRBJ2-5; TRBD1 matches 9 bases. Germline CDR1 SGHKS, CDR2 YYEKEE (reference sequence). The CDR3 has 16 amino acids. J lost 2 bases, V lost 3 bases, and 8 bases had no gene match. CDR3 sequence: CASSWRQGVDQETQYF. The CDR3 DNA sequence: TGTGCCAGCAGCTGGAGACAGGGGGTGGATCAAGAGACCCAGTACTTC.